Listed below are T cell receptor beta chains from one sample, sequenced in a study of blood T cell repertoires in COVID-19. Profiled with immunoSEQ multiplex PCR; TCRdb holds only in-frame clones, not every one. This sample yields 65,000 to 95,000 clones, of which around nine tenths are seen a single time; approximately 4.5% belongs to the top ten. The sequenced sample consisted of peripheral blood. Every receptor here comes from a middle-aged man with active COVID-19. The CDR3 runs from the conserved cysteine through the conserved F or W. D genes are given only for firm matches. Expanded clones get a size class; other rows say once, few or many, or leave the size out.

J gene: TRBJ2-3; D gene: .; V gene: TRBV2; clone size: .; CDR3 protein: CASSPPGTRQYF; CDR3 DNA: TGTGCCAGCAGTCCTCCCGGGACAAGGCAGTATTTT
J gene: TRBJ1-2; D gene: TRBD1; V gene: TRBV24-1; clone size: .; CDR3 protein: CATSVKDRADYTF; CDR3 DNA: TGTGCCACCAGTGTTAAGGACAGGGCAGACTACACCTTC
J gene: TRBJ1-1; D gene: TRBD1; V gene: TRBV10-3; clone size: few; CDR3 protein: CAISEPDRGRDEAFF; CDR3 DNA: TGTGCCATCAGTGAACCGGACAGGGGGCGGGATGAAGCTTTCTTT
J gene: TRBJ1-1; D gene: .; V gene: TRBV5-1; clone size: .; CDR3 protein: CASSIDTYKAFF; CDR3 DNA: TGCGCCAGCAGCATCGACACTTACAAAGCTTTCTTT
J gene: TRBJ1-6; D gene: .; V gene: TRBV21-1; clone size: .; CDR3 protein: CASSKNSGGGQYNSPLHF; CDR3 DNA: TGTGCCAGCAGCAAAAATTCGGGAGGGGGACAGTATAATTCACCCCTCCACTTT
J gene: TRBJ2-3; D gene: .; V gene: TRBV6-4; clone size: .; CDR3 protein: CASSDGGGARADTQYF; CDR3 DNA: TGTGCCAGCAGTGACGGGGGGGGCGCGCGGGCAGATACGCAGTATTTT
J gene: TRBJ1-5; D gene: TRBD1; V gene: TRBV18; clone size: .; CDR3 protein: CASSPYGGGGDQPQHF; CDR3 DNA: TGTGCCAGCTCACCATACGGAGGGGGCGGGGATCAGCCCCAGCATTTT
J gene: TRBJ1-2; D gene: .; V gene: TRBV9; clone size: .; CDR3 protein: CASSAGDIPLRGYTF; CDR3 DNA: TGTGCCAGCAGCGCTGGGGACATCCCTTTGAGGGGCTACACCTTC
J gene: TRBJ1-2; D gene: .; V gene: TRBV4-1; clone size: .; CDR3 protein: CASSPMRSNYGYTF; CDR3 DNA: TGCGCCAGCAGCCCCATGAGGTCTAACTATGGCTACACCTTC
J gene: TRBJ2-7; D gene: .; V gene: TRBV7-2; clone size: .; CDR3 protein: CASRKTRFSEQYF; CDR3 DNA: TGTGCCAGCAGGAAGACTAGGTTTTCCGAGCAGTACTTC
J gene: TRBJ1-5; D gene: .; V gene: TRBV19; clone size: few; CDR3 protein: CASSIDQYGVWQPQHF; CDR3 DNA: TGTGCCAGTAGTATAGATCAATACGGGGTTTGGCAGCCCCAGCATTTT
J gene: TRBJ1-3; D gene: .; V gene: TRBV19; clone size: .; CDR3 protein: CASRPGTSSGNTIYF; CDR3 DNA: TGTGCCAGTAGACCGGGTACCTCCTCTGGAAACACCATATATTTT
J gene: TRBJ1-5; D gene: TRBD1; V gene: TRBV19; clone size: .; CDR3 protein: CASSTAGGSNQPQHF; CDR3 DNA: TGTGCCAGTAGTACGGCAGGGGGTAGCAATCAGCCCCAGCATTTT
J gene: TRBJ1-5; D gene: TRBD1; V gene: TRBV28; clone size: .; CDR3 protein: CASSPTGYSNQPQHF; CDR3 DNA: TGTGCCAGCAGCCCGACAGGGTATAGCAATCAGCCCCAGCATTTT
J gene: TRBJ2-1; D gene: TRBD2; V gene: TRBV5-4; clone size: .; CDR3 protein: CASSAGLLAGGLNEQFF; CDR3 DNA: TGTGCCAGCAGCGCCGGTTTACTAGCGGGAGGGCTGAATGAGCAGTTCTTC
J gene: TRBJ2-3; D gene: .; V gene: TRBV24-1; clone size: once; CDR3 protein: CATSAPSLYTQYF; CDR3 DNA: TGTGCCACCAGTGCACCGAGTCTTTATACGCAGTATTTT
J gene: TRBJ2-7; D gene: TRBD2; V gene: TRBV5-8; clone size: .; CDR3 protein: CASSLGGTSNEQYF; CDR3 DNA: TGTGCCAGCAGCTTGGGCGGGACTAGTAACGAGCAGTACTTC
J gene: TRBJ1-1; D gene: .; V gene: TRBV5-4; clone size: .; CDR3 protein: CASSLRGSSGAFF; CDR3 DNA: TGTGCCAGCAGCTTGAGGGGCTCCTCAGGGGCTTTCTTT
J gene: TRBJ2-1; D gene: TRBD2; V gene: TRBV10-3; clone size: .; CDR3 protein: CATAGLAGGPNEQFF; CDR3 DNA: TGTGCCACCGCCGGGCTAGCGGGAGGACCCAATGAGCAGTTCTTC
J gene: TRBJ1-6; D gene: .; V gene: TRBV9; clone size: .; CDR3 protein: CASSVDLAGNNSPLHF; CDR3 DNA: TGTGCCAGCAGCGTAGATTTGGCAGGGAACAATTCACCCCTCCACTTT
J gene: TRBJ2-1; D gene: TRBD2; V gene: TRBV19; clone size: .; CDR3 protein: CASRKREGTNEQFF; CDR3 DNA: TGTGCCAGTAGAAAGCGGGAAGGTACCAATGAGCAGTTCTTC
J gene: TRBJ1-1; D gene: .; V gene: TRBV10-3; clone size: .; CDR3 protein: CAISATGPDEAFF; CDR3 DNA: TGTGCCATCAGTGCGACAGGTCCCGATGAAGCTTTCTTT
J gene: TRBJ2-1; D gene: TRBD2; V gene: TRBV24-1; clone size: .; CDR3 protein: CATSDFRLAGNEQFF; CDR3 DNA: TGTGCCACCAGTGATTTCCGACTAGCGGGCAATGAGCAGTTCTTC
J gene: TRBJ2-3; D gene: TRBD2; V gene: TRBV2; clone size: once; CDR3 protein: CARSAAGDPRTQYF; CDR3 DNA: TGTGCCAGGTCTGCGGCGGGAGACCCTCGGACGCAGTATTTT
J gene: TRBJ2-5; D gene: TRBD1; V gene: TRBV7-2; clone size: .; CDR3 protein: CASSRAGTGGQKTQYF; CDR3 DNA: TGTGCCAGCAGCCGCGCCGGGACAGGGGGCCAGAAGACCCAGTACTTC
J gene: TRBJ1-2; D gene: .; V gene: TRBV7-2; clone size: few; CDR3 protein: CASSTRQTSYGYTF; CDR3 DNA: TGTGCCAGCAGCACACGACAGACATCCTATGGCTACACCTTC
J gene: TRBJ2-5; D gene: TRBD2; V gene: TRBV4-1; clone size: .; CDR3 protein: CASSLGQGTSGSPETQYF; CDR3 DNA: TGCGCCAGCAGCCTAGGACAGGGGACTAGCGGGAGCCCTGAGACCCAGTACTTC
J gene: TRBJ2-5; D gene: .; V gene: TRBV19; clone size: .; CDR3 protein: CASSQSGLQETQYF; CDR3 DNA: TGTGCCAGTAGTCAATCGGGTTTGCAAGAGACCCAGTACTTC
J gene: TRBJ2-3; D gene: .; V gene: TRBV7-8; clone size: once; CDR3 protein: CASSPRGAGLSTDTQYF; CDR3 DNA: TGTGCCAGCAGCCCTCGTGGTGCGGGGCTCAGCACAGATACGCAGTATTTT
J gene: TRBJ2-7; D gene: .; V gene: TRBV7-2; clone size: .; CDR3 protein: CASSPRDTAYEQYF; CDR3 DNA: TGTGCCAGCAGCCCCCGGGACACAGCCTACGAGCAGTACTTC
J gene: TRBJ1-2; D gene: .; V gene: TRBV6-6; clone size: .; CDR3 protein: CASSLADNYGYTF; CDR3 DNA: TGTGCCAGCAGTTTAGCAGATAACTATGGCTACACCTTC
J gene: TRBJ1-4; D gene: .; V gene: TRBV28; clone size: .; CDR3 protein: CASSPIDFRDEKLFF; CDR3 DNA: TGTGCCAGCAGTCCGATTGATTTCCGGGATGAAAAACTGTTTTTT
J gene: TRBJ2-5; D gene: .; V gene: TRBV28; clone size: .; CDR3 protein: CASSLHWSGDGGKTQYF; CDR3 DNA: TGTGCCAGCAGTCTCCACTGGTCAGGGGACGGAGGAAAGACCCAGTACTTC
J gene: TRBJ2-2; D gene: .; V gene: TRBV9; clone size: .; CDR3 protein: CASSVSPFGDTGELFF; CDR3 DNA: TGTGCCAGCAGCGTCTCCCCTTTCGGGGACACCGGGGAGCTGTTTTTT
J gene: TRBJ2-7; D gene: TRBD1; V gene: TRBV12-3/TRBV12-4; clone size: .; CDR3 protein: CASGQGAREQYF; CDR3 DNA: TGTGCCAGTGGACAGGGGGCGCGAGAGCAGTACTTC
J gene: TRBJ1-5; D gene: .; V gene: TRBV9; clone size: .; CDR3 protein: CASSALPEKNQPQHF; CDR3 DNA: TGTGCCAGCAGCGCGCTCCCCGAGAAGAATCAGCCCCAGCATTTT
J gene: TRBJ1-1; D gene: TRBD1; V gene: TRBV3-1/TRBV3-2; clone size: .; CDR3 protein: CASSQDLRQGKLNTEAFF; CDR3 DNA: TGTGCCAGCAGCCAAGATCTGCGACAGGGCAAATTAAACACTGAAGCTTTCTTT
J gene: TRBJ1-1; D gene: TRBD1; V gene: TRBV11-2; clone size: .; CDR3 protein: CASSSLRQGNTEAFF; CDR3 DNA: TGTGCCAGCAGCTCCTTACGACAGGGGAACACTGAAGCTTTCTTT
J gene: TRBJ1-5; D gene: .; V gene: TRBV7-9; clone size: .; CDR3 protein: CASSADLGSSPQHF; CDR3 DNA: TGTGCCAGCAGCGCGGACCTGGGGAGTTCGCCCCAGCATTTT
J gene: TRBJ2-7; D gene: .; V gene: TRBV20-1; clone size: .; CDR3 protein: CSARSGFEQYF; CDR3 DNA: TGCAGTGCTAGATCAGGGTTCGAGCAGTACTTC
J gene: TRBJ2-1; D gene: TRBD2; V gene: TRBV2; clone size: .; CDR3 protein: CASTSAGGPFNEQFF; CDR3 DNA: TGTGCCAGCACCTCAGCGGGAGGACCCTTTAATGAGCAGTTCTTC
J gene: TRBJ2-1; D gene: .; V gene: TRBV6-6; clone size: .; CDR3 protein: CASSYSPGQGSDEQFF; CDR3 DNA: TGTGCCAGCAGTTACTCACCGGGACAAGGGAGCGATGAGCAGTTCTTC
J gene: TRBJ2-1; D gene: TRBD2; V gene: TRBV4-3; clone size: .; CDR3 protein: CASSHPRTSGGHLALNEQFF; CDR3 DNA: TGCGCCAGCAGCCACCCCAGGACTAGCGGGGGCCATTTAGCTCTCAATGAGCAGTTCTTC
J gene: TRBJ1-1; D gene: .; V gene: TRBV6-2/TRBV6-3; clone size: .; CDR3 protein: CASSFGSTEAFF; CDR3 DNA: TGTGCCAGCAGTTTCGGGTCCACTGAAGCTTTCTTT
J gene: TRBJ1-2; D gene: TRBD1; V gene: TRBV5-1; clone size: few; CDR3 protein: CASSSDRVFNYGYTF; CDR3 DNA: TGCGCCAGCAGCTCAGACAGGGTATTTAACTATGGCTACACCTTC
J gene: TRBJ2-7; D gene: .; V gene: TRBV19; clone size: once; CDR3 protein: CASSIEGATEQYF; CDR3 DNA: TGTGCCAGTAGTATAGAGGGGGCCACTGAGCAGTACTTC
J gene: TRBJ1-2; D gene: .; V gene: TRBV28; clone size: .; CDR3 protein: CASTELPLVGAGGYTF; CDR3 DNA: TGTGCCAGCACCGAATTACCCTTGGTGGGGGCTGGGGGCTACACCTTC
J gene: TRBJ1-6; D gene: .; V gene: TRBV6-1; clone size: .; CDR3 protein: CASSEPTGPRSYNSPLHF; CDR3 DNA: TGTGCCAGCAGTGAACCGACGGGTCCCCGCTCCTATAATTCACCCCTCCACTTT